The TCR beta chain under discussion was sequenced for a study of T cell responses to AZD1222 COVID-19 vaccine (dated by TCRdb to the early 2020s). Regarding the study in general: TCR sequencing covered fewer than 250 trial participants: 200 to 220 given two doses of AZD1222 and 26 given two doses of MenACWY control vaccine. Trial participants were enrolled by age into 18-55, 56-69 and 70-plus year subgroups, with roughly 160, 29 and 62 TCR-sequenced participants respectively. Results the study describes overall, beyond this receptor: Because no day 14 peak-response samples were available, the repertoires could be characterized only after the peak T cell response. In the small 56-69-year group, the increase in depth fell short of significance, most likely because of low power. After two AZD1222 doses, both the breadth and the depth of spike-specific TCRs were significantly higher than at day 0 and than in MenACWY recipients. CD4 TCRs associated with the vaccine covered the entire spike protein, and the dominant responses were in regions 160-218 and 743-854. Only five to seven AZD1222 recipients were SARS-CoV-2 seropositive at baseline, limiting conclusions about previously exposed vaccinees. Reportedly, almost half of the unique spike-specific TCRs recognized epitopes lying outside the regions that are mutated in the B.1.351 and B.1.1.7 variants. Participants were mostly white British and included more females than males, and it was suggested by the authors that clonal diversity may have been underestimated.

At the junction V is shortened by 4 bases and J by 1 base, with 10 bases in between. CDR1 and CDR2 are drawn from the germline V gene (reference sequence): LNHDA, SQIVND. The CDR3 runs 14 residues from the cysteine to the phenylalanine. Here the CDR3 DNA is all that survives: 42 bases in frame from base 1. The time point label here, explained by the study, means: about 28 days (+/-7) after the second vaccine dose. Because spike-specific TCR depth and breadth did not differ between the two schedules, AZD1222 recipients who got a second dose at roughly 4 weeks were pooled with those who got a second dose at roughly 12 weeks. Vaccinee samples came from UK trials COV001 and COV002, including a single-blind randomized controlled phase 2/3 trial of AZD1222 (ChAdOx1 nCoV-19) in healthy adults. Trial participant PBMC samples were collected at day 0 and day 28 after the second dose for TCRbeta chain sequencing.

A remark on this clone: Its binding antigen is unknown. Base qualities are missing; no much larger clone stands one base away.

The CDR3 regions of human TCRbeta chains were subjected to immunosequencing. As for how the authors treated the data: Repertoire TCRs were checked for matches against a reference library of SARS-CoV-2-specific TCRs that had been generated using the MIRA antigen-specificity platform. Breadth meant the fraction of unique TCRs that were SARS-CoV-2-associated, whereas depth meant the fraction of total T cells that were SARS-CoV-2-associated. Using the MIRA data, each spike-specific TCR was mapped to the spike region that the TCR reacts to and placed in a CD4 or CD8 class. Log10-transformed breadth and depth values were compared by one-way ANOVA with Sidak's multiple comparisons tests. The immuneACCESS repertoire file appears here via TCRdb, limited to in-frame rearrangements. These files lack a portion of the clones; in checked studies, under half of the deficit traces to unresolved V genes, and the cause of the others is not known. The V and J calls and clone size were taken over from that table, and D and trimming were inferred from the DNA. The sample yields fewer than 130,000 clones; 80% to 95% were counted once. The top ten clones comprise around 2.5% of the sample.

Sequencing was performed on peripheral blood, taken 28 days after the second AZD1222 dose. The sequence was collected from an adult who received the AZD1222 COVID-19 vaccine. Recombination connected TRBV19 to TRBJ1-1; possibly the D gene is TRBD1, per 5 matching bases. The CDR3 region: CASSTITGNTEAFF. The DNA is TGTGCCAGTAGTACCATAACAGGGAACACTGAAGCTTTCTTT.